The 19 T cell receptor beta chains below were found in one sample sequenced in a study of cytomegalovirus exposure and HLA in healthy donors. The primer mix had 60 Vbeta and 13 Jbeta primers. The repertoire was sequenced with immunoSEQ multiplex PCR; TCRdb's copy has only in-frame clones and lacks some. This table has 65,000 to 95,000 clones, 65% to 80% appearing once. Sequencing input: PBMCs. These receptors were collected from a man in his 70s in good health and CMV-seronegative.

The chain employs TRBV6-1 and TRBJ1-6; TRBD1 might be the D (6 bases). The V gene lost 2 bases and the J gene lost 7 bases, with 12 bases spanning the gap. This CDR3 spans 15 amino acids. Germline V lookup: CDR1 MNHNS, CDR2 SASEGT. CDR3 in DNA: TGTGCCAGCAGTGAACAGGGGTCGGCCAATTCACCCCTCCACTTT. It yields the protein CASSEQGSANSPLHF.

The genes are TRBV28 and TRBJ1-5; TRBD1 might be the D (5 bases). The CDR3 spans 15 residues. From germline, CDR1 is MDHEN and CDR2 SYDVKM. The V end lost 2 bases, the J end lost 4 bases, and 12 bases lay between the germline ends. CDR3: CASSLQGRSNQPQHF. CDR3 DNA: TGTGCCAGCAGTTTACAGGGTAGGAGTAATCAGCCCCAGCATTTT.

This clone was recorded once. The chain uses TRBV28 and TRBJ1-2; 10 bases line up with TRBD1. Germline V CDR1 and CDR2: MDHEN, SYDVKM. CDR3 size: 17 residues. V gave up 4 bases and J gave up 3 bases; unmatched junction bases: 11. The CDR3 protein is CASSSPRDRGPHYGYTF. Here the CDR3 DNA reads TGTGCCAGCAGTTCTCCCCGGGACAGGGGTCCCCACTATGGCTACACCTTC.

V gene TRBV2 combines with J gene TRBJ2-1, with TRBD2 identical over 12 bases. The CDR3 runs 16 residues. V lost 5 bases, J lost 6 bases, and 8 bases stayed unmatched. Germline CDR1 SNHLY, CDR2 FYNNEI. This CDR3 reads CASSLLAGGPTNEQFF. CDR3 in DNA: TGTGCCAGCAGTCTCCTAGCGGGGGGGCCAACCAATGAGCAGTTCTTC.

The V call is TRBV27, the J call TRBJ2-7; a weak D match, TRBD1 (6 bases). The CDR3 contains 12 residues. Trimming took off 6 bases at V and 7 bases at J, with 13 bases between the two ends. CDR1 MNHEY and CDR2 SMNVEV come from the germline V gene (reference sequence). The CDR3 region is CASSMTGDEQYF. As DNA, the CDR3 is TGTGCCAGCAGCATGACAGGTGATGAGCAGTACTTC.

The chain couples TRBV2 to TRBJ2-7, with D possibly being TRBD2 (6 bases). The V gene lost 2 bases and the J gene lost 3 bases, with 11 bases spanning the gap. CDR1 is SNHLY, CDR2 FYNNEI, per germline. The CDR3 has 14 amino acids. The CDR3 here is CASSETSQGYEQYF. CDR3 nucleotides: TGTGCCAGCAGTGAAACTAGCCAAGGCTACGAGCAGTACTTC.

V and J are TRBV6-5 and TRBJ1-2, with TRBD1 matching over 7 bases. The ends lost 5 bases at V and 7 bases at J; junction bases unmatched: 4. Germline V gene lookup returns CDR1 MNHEY and CDR2 SVGAGI. This CDR3 has 12 residues. In DNA, the CDR3 is TGTGCCAGCAGTAACCAGGGGGGTGGCTACACCTTC. This translates into CASSNQGGGYTF.

This clone came up many times. This chain connects TRBV7-8 to TRBJ1-1; no definite D call. V lost 3 bases and J 0 bases, leaving 5 bases between the germline ends. CDR3 length: 13 residues. Germline values: CDR1 SGHVS, CDR2 FQNEAQ. The CDR3 bases are TGTGCCAGCAGCTTTTGGCTGAACACTGAAGCTTTCTTT. Translated: CASSFWLNTEAFF.

In its sample, this clone was seen a few times. The rearrangement links TRBV5-4 to TRBJ2-5; perhaps TRBD2 as D (5 bases). Per the germline V gene, CDR1 is SGHNT and CDR2 is YYREEE (reference sequence). Trimming cost V 0 bases and J 1 base, with 10 bases left between them. The CDR3 covers 15 residues. CDR3 region: CASSLGSSFQETQYF. CDR3 sequence (DNA): TGTGCCAGCAGCTTGGGTTCTAGCTTCCAAGAGACCCAGTACTTC.

This sequence joins TRBV7-9 and TRBJ2-7, with D maybe TRBD1 (5 bases). The CDR3 has 16 amino acids. Germline V gene lookup returns CDR1 SEHNR and CDR2 FQNEAQ (reference sequence). V was clipped by 2 bases and J by 4 bases, with 18 bases between them. Here the CDR3 reads CASSLSFGNRQYEQYF. CDR3 sequence (DNA): TGTGCCAGCAGCTTAAGTTTTGGTAACAGGCAATACGAGCAGTACTTC.

The chain couples TRBV9 to TRBJ1-2; D is unclear. Trimming cost V 4 bases and J 5 bases, with 9 bases left between them. The V gene's germline CDR1 is SGDLS and CDR2 YYNGEE. CDR3 length equals 12 residues. In DNA, the CDR3 is TGTGCCAGCAGCTCCTCGGGGTATGGCTACACCTTC. Protein product: CASSSSGYGYTF.

The V call is TRBV7-2, the J call TRBJ1-2; D is perhaps TRBD1 (5 bases). Between the trimmed V and J ends, which lost 5 bases and 1 base, there was a span of 8 bases. The CDR3 totals 13 residues. Germline V lookup: CDR1 SGHTA, CDR2 FQGNSA. CDR3 DNA sequence: TGTGCCAGCAGCCTCAGGGATAACTATGGCTACACCTTC. Translated, it gives CASSLRDNYGYTF.

This chain connects TRBV5-6 to TRBJ2-3, with no clear D. This CDR3 region has 16 residues. Per the germline V gene, CDR1 is SGHDT and CDR2 is YYEEEE. Trimming removed 1 base from V and 2 bases from J, with 14 bases in between. The chain's CDR3 is CASSLWWSVLTDTQYF. DNA of the CDR3: TGTGCCAGCAGCTTGTGGTGGTCGGTACTCACAGATACGCAGTATTTT.

This rearrangement joins TRBV11-2 to TRBJ2-3; 11 nucleotides align to TRBD1. CDR1 is SGHAT and CDR2 is FQNNGV in the germline V gene. The CDR3 contains 15 residues. V shed 4 bases and J 6 bases; nucleotides not matched to a gene: 6. The CDR3 reads CASSYGTGGFDTQYF. The CDR3 DNA sequence: TGTGCCAGCAGCTACGGGACAGGGGGTTTCGATACGCAGTATTTT.

V is TRBV7-9 and J is TRBJ1-1; D is uncertain. The CDR3 runs to 11 residues. The germline V gene has CDR1 SEHNR and CDR2 FQNEAQ (reference sequence). V lost 5 bases to trimming and J lost 2 bases, with 3 bases between them. This CDR3 reads CASSHNTEAFF. The CDR3 DNA is TGTGCCAGCAGCCATAACACTGAAGCTTTCTTT.

The rearrangement uses TRBV18 and TRBJ1-1; tentatively, D is TRBD1 (6 bases). Germline-derived CDR1 and CDR2 are KGHSH and LQKENI. V lost 4 bases and J lost 8, with 8 bases in between. This CDR3 contains 11 residues. CDR3 region: CASSLTGEAFF. For the CDR3, the DNA is TGTGCCAGCTCACTTACAGGGGAAGCTTTCTTT.

The chain recombines TRBV18 with TRBJ1-5; no clear D gene. V lost 6 bases, J lost 3 bases, and 15 bases lay in between. The CDR3 loop spans 15 amino acids. Germline V CDR1 and CDR2: KGHSH, LQKENI. CDR3 in amino acids: CASSDQSGDNQPQHF. CDR3 nucleotide sequence: TGTGCCAGCTCTGACCAATCCGGGGACAATCAGCCCCAGCATTTT.

The chain links TRBV7-6 to TRBJ2-7; possible D gene TRBD1, 5 bases. CDR1 and CDR2 (germline): SGHVS, FNYEAQ. The CDR3 runs 15 residues. V shed 1 base and J shed 6 bases, with 16 bases lying between them. CDR3 sequence: CASSLERQGQGEQYF. In DNA form, the CDR3 reads TGTGCCAGCAGCTTAGAGAGGCAGGGCCAGGGCGAGCAGTACTTC.

This sequence joins TRBV7-9 and TRBJ1-6, with a tentative D call TRBD1 (5 bases). V was trimmed by 5 bases and J by 9 bases, leaving 11 bases between them. The CDR3 spans 13 residues. Germline V gene lookup returns CDR1 SEHNR and CDR2 FQNEAQ (reference sequence). CDR3: CASSLGHGSPLHF. CDR3 coding DNA: TGTGCCAGCAGCCTGGGGCACGGTTCACCCCTCCACTTT.